The clone carrying this T cell receptor (beta chain) came up many times. Its antigen is unidentified. This sample was included in a study of T cells in Graves' hyperthyroidism and ophthalmopathy. The CDR3 sequence is 17 residues long. The trim removed 0 bases at V and 3 bases at J, leaving 4 bases unmatched. Germline CDR1 SGHTA, CDR2 FQGTGA. Study conclusions and caveats: The majority of expanded thyroid clonotypes above 0.001 also appeared in blood.

Amplified regions were TCR beta CDR3 sequences from RNA transcripts. RT-PCR in the first round (using the HTBI primer set) targeted the TCR CDR3. MiXCR, run by TCRdb on the multiplex PCR reads, gives a single entry per CDR3 protein. Here the sample spans hundreds of thousands of distinct CDR3 sequences, roughly 14% being singletons. The chain has TRBV7-3 and TRBJ2-1; 11 bases line up with TRBD2. Material for sequencing was blood. This receptor was identified in a woman aged 30 to 39 with Graves' hyperthyroidism. CDR3 DNA: TGTGCCAGCAGCTTAACGTTAGGACTAGCGGGCTACAATGAGCAGTTCTTC. This codes for CASSLTLGLAGYNEQFF. The whole variable domain, remainder taken from reference TRBV7-3 and TRBJ2-1, is GAGVSQTPSNKVTEKGKYVELRCDPISGHTALYWYRQSLGQGPEFLIYFQGTGAADDSGLPNDRFFAVRPEGSVSTLKIQRTERGDSAVYLCASSLTLGLAGYNEQFFGPGTRLTVL.